This T cell receptor beta chain was observed in a study of identical twins. Study-level points and caveats: Twin sharing of out-of-frame TCR alpha was underestimated by models in monozygotic pairs.

Note on this clonotype: Antigen: not known.

Germline V CDR1 and CDR2: SEHNR, FQNEAQ (reference sequence). V lost 3 bases and J lost 0, with 5 bases in between. The CDR3 loop spans 13 amino acids. A single record per CDR3 protein comes from TCRdb applying MiXCR to the 5' RACE reads. The sample carries approximately 890,000 distinct CDR3 sequences, roughly 12% recorded once. These same records also appear under a second study, on yellow fever vaccine responses in identical twins.

The gene calls are TRBV7-9 and TRBJ1-2; D unclear. The TCR comes from a woman younger than 30 in good health. Sequencing was done on a sample of PBMCs. In nucleotides, the CDR3 is TGTGCCAGCAGCTTCGCCCCTAACTATGGCTACACCTTC. As protein: CASSFAPNYGYTF.